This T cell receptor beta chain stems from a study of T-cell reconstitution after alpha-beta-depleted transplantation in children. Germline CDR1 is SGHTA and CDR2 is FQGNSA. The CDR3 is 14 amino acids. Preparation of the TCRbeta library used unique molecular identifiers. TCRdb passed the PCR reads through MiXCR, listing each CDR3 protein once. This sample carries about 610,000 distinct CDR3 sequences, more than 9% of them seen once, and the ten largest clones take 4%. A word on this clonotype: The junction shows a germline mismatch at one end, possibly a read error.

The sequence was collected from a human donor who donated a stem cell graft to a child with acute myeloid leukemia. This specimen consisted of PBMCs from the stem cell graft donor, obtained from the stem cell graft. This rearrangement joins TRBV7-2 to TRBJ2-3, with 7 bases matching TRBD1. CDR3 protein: CASSAAGPAPQGVF. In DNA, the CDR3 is TGTGCCAGCAGCGCAGCCGGGCCCGCTCCCCAGGGGGTATTT.